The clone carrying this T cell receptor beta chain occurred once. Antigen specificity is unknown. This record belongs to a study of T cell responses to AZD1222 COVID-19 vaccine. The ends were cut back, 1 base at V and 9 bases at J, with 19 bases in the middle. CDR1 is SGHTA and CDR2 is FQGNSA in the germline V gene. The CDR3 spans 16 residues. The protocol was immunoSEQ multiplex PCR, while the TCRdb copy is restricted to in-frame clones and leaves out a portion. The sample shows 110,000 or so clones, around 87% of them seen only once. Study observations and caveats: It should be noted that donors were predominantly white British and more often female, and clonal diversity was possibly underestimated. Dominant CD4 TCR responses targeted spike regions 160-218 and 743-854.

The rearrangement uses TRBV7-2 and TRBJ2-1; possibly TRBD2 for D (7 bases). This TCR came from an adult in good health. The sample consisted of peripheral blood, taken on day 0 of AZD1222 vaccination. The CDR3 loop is CASSLVGVGGLGEQFF. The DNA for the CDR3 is TGTGCCAGCAGCTTAGTCGGTGTGGGGGGGCTGGGTGAGCAGTTCTTC.